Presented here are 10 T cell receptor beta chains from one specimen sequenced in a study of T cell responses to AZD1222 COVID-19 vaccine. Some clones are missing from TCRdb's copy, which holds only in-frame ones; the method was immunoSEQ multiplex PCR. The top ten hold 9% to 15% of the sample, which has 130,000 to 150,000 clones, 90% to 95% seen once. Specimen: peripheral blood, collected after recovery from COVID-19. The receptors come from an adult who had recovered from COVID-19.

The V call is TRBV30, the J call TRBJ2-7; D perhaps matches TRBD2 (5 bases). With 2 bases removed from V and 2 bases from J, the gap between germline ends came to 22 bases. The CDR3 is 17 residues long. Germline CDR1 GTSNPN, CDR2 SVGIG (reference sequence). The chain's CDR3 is CAWSPFSPGRTPYEQYF. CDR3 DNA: TGTGCCTGGAGTCCCTTTAGCCCGGGGAGAACGCCCTACGAGCAGTACTTC.

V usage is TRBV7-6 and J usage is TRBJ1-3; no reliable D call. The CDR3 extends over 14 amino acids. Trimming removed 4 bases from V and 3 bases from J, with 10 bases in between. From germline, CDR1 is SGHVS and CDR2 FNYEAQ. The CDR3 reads CASSSGPIGNTIYF. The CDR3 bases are TGTGCCAGCAGCTCCGGACCCATTGGAAACACCATATATTTT. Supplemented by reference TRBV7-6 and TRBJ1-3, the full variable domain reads GAGVSQSPRYKVTKRGQDVALRCDPISGHVSLYWYRQALGQGPEFLTYFNYEAQQDKSGLPNDRFSAERPEGSISTLTIQRTEQRDSAMYRCASSSGPIGNTIYFGEGSWLTVV.

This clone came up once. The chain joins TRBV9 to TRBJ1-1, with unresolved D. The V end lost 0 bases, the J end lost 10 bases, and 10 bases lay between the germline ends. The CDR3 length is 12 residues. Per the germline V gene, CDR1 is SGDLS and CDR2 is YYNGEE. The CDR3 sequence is CASSVVTESAFF. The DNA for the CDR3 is TGTGCCAGCAGCGTAGTAACAGAATCAGCTTTCTTT.

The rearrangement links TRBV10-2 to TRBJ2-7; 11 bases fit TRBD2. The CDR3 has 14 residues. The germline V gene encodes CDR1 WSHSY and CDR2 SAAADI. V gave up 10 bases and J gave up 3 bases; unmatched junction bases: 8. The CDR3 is CATELAGAGYEQYF. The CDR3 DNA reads TGCGCCACCGAACTAGCGGGAGCCGGCTACGAGCAGTACTTC.

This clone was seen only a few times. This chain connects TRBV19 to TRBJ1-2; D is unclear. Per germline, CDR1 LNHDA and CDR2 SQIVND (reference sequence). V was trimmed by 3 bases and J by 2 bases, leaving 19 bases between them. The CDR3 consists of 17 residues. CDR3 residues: CASSIQARPTGNYGYTF. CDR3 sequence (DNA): TGTGCCAGTAGTATTCAGGCCCGGCCGACTGGCAACTATGGCTACACCTTC.

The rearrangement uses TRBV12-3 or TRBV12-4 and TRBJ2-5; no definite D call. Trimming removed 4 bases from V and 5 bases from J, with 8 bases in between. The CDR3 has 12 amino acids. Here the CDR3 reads CASSSEWETQYF. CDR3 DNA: TGTGCCAGCAGTTCCGAGTGGGAGACCCAGTACTTC.

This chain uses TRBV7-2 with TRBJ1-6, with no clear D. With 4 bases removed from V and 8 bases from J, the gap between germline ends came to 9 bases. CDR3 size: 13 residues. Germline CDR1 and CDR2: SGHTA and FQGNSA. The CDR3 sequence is CASSYLGHSPLHF. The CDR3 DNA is TGTGCCAGCAGCTACCTAGGACATTCACCCCTCCACTTT.

For the CDR3, the DNA is TGTGCCAGCAGCACAGGCGGAAATCAGCCCCAGCATTTT. Its protein product is CASSTGGNQPQHF. The chain has TRBV27 and TRBJ1-5; TRBD1 might be the D (5 bases). V was clipped by 6 bases and J by 4 bases, with 10 bases between them. From germline, CDR1 is MNHEY and CDR2 SMNVEV (reference sequence). CDR3 size: 13 residues.

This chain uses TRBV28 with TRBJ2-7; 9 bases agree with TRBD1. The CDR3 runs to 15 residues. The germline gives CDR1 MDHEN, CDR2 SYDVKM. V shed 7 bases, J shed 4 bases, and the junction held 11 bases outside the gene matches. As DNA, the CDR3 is TGTGCCAGCACCATGGGTTACGGACAGGGGTACGAGCAGTACTTC. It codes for CASTMGYGQGYEQYF.

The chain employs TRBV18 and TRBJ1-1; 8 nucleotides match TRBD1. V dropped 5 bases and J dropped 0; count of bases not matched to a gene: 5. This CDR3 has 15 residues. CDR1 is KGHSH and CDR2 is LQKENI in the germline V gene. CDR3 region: CASSAETGVNTEAFF. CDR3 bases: TGTGCCAGCTCAGCCGAGACAGGGGTGAACACTGAAGCTTTCTTT.